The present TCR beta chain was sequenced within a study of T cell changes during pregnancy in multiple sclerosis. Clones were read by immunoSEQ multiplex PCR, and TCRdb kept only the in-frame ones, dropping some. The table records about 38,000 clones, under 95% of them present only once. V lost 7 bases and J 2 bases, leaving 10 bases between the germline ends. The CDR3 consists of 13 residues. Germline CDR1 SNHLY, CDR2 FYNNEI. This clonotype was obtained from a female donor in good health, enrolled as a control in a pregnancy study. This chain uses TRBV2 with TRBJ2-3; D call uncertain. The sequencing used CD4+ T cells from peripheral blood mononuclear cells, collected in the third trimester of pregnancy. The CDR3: CASKRLLTDTQYF. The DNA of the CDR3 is TGTGCCAGCAAGAGACTCCTCACAGATACGCAGTATTTT. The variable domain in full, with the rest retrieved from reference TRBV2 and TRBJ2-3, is EPEVTQTPSHQVTQMGQEVILRCVPISNHLYFYWYRQILGQKVEFLVSFYNNEISEKSEIFDDQFSVERPDGSNFTLKIRSTKLEDSAMYFCASKRLLTDTQYFGPGTRLTVL.